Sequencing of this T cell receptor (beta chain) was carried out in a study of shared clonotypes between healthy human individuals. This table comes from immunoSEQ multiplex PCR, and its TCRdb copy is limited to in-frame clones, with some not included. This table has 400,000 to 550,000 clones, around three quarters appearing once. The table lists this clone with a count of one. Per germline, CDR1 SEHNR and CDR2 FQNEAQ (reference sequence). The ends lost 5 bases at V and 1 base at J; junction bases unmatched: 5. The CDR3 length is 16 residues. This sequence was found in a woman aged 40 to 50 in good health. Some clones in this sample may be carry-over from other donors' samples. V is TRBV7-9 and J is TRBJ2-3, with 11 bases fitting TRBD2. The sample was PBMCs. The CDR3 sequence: CASSPLAGARTDTQYF. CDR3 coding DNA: TGTGCCAGCAGCCCACTAGCGGGAGCCCGCACAGATACGCAGTATTTT.